This T cell receptor (beta chain) was captured by sequencing in a study of blood T cell repertoires in COVID-19. Sequenced by immunoSEQ multiplex PCR; TCRdb stores in-frame clones only, minus some. The sample includes 200,000 to 300,000 clones, roughly 79% of them seen just once. The receptor comes from a woman of 80 years or more with COVID-19, enrolled during active disease. Sequences were obtained from peripheral blood.

CDR3 in DNA: TGTGCCAGCAGCTACGGGTTGCCGGGACAGGGGGCGTCTGGGGCCAACGTCCTGACTTTC. Its translation: CASSYGLPGQGASGANVLTF. The V gene is TRBV6-6, the J gene TRBJ2-6; TRBD1 matches 12 bases. The CDR3 is made up of 20 amino acids. Germline CDR1 is MNHNY and CDR2 is SVGAGI (reference sequence). V trimming: 6 bases; J trimming: 1 base; junction bases outside the gene matches: 13.